This T cell receptor beta chain was documented in a study of graft-versus-host responses after intestinal transplantation. A remark on this clone: The antigen is not known.

The repertoire was sequenced with immunoSEQ multiplex PCR; TCRdb's copy has only in-frame clones and lacks some. The sample lists roughly 110,000 clones, just over 90% occurring once. Germline V lookup: CDR1 KGHSH, CDR2 LQKENI. V gave up 2 bases and J gave up 2 bases, with 12 bases separating them. The length of the CDR3 is 15 residues. The sequence was collected from a human donor who was the organ donor for an intestinal transplant. The gene calls are TRBV18 and TRBJ2-5; D ambiguous. The specimen was unstimulated CD4+ T cells sorted from spleen or lymph node cells, collected before transplant. The CDR3 sequence: CASSPMAVPQETQYF. The CDR3 region has the DNA TGTGCCAGCTCACCAATGGCAGTTCCACAAGAGACCCAGTACTTC.